The rows below give T cell receptor beta chains drawn from one sample of a study of shared clonotypes between healthy human individuals. TCRdb keeps only in-frame clones here, not all; method: immunoSEQ multiplex PCR. The sample carries approximately 110,000 clones, less than 75% recorded once. The sample consisted of memory CD8+ T cells sorted from blood. The source is a woman aged 25-40 years in good health. Both conserved end residues are part of each CDR3. D genes are given only for firm matches. Expanded clones are given a class, and other clones once, few, many or no size at all.

d_call	j_call	v_call	clone_size	cdr3_aa	cdr3_nt
NA	TRBJ2-5	TRBV5-6	few	CASSLRAPKGAQYF	TGTGCCAGCAGCTTAAGGGCTCCTAAGGGGGCCCAGTACTTC
TRBD1	TRBJ2-7	TRBV6-5	NA	CASRAGTGGYEQYF	TGTGCCAGCAGGGCCGGGACAGGGGGCTACGAGCAGTACTTC
NA	TRBJ2-6	TRBV6-4	NA	CASSFGASSGANVLTF	TGTGCCAGCAGTTTCGGGGCTAGCTCTGGGGCCAACGTCCTGACTTTC
NA	TRBJ2-3	TRBV6-4	NA	CASSEGGHSTDTQYF	TGTGCCAGCAGTGAAGGAGGACATAGCACAGATACGCAGTATTTT
NA	TRBJ1-2	TRBV19	few	CASTPQGLGYGYTF	TGTGCCAGTACCCCTCAGGGACTCGGCTATGGCTACACCTTC
NA	TRBJ2-7	TRBV7-9	NA	CASSLEAYEQYF	TGTGCCAGCAGCTTAGAAGCCTACGAGCAGTACTTC
TRBD2	TRBJ2-3	TRBV25-1	NA	CASSEWTGLGFTDTQYF	TGTGCCAGCAGTGAATGGACGGGACTAGGGTTCACAGATACGCAGTATTTT
TRBD2	TRBJ2-1	TRBV7-9	NA	CASSLGVLAGGPNEQFF	TGTGCCAGCAGCTTAGGGGTTCTAGCGGGAGGGCCGAATGAGCAGTTCTTC
NA	TRBJ1-5	TRBV10-3	NA	CAISESKTFGWPQHF	TGTGCCATCAGTGAGTCCAAAACGTTTGGATGGCCCCAGCATTTT
TRBD1	TRBJ2-7	TRBV27	many	CASSRLWDSSYEQYF	TGTGCCAGCAGCCGTTTGTGGGACAGTTCCTACGAGCAGTACTTC
NA	TRBJ1-5	TRBV6-6	NA	CASSYSTGSHQPQHF	TGTGCCAGCAGTTACTCTACTGGGTCACATCAGCCCCAGCATTTT
NA	TRBJ2-3	TRBV4-2	NA	CASSQEDTGYLDTQYF	TGTGCCAGCAGCCAAGAGGATACGGGCTACCTAGATACGCAGTATTTT
TRBD2	TRBJ2-7	TRBV9	NA	CASSVETSGAYEQYF	TGTGCCAGCAGCGTAGAGACTAGCGGGGCCTACGAGCAGTACTTC
NA	TRBJ2-2	TRBV7-9	NA	CASSLEVGYTGELFF	TGTGCCAGCAGCTTGGAGGTAGGGTACACCGGGGAGCTGTTTTTT
NA	TRBJ1-1	TRBV30	NA	CAWSVLPNTEAFF	TGTGCCTGGAGTGTATTACCTAACACTGAAGCTTTCTTT
NA	TRBJ2-1	TRBV27	few	CASSLFISSYNEQFF	TGTGCCAGCAGTTTATTCATAAGCTCCTACAATGAGCAGTTCTTC
NA	TRBJ2-7	TRBV7-3	NA	CASSLGLAPYEQYF	TGTGCCAGCAGCTTGGGTCTAGCTCCCTACGAGCAGTACTTC
NA	TRBJ2-7	TRBV9	few	CASSVGERWRGYEQYF	TGTGCCAGCAGCGTAGGCGAAAGGTGGAGAGGCTACGAGCAGTACTTC
TRBD2	TRBJ2-5	TRBV6-5	NA	CASSPLAGSQETQYF	TGTGCCAGCAGTCCCCTAGCGGGGAGCCAAGAGACCCAGTACTTC
NA	TRBJ2-7	TRBV7-8	few	CASSTSPGYEQYF	TGTGCCAGCAGCACCAGCCCGGGGTACGAGCAGTACTTC
TRBD1	TRBJ1-2	TRBV7-2	NA	CASSPPGQTYGYTF	TGTGCCAGCAGCCCTCCGGGACAGACGTATGGCTACACCTTC
NA	TRBJ2-1	TRBV6-1	NA	CASSRFRSGFDEQFF	TGTGCCAGCAGTCGGTTCAGATCAGGGTTCGATGAGCAGTTCTTC
NA	TRBJ1-1	TRBV27	few	CASSLMAGAGAEAFF	TGTGCCAGCAGTTTAATGGCGGGGGCCGGGGCTGAAGCTTTCTTT
TRBD2	TRBJ2-1	TRBV19	NA	CASSLAASYNEQFF	TGTGCCAGTAGTCTAGCGGCCTCCTACAATGAGCAGTTCTTC
TRBD2	TRBJ2-5	TRBV4-1	NA	CASSQDLLAGQETQYF	TGCGCCAGCAGCCAAGATTTACTAGCGGGACAGGAGACCCAGTACTTC
TRBD1	TRBJ1-4	TRBV25-1	NA	CASSEDRAPGELFF	TGTGCCAGCAGTGAGGACAGGGCGCCTGGGGAACTGTTTTTT
NA	TRBJ2-7	TRBV5-6	NA	CASSLTGLRSYEQYF	TGTGCCAGCAGCTTGACAGGGCTGAGGTCCTACGAGCAGTACTTC
TRBD1	TRBJ2-2	TRBV25-1	NA	CASGTGDTGELFF	TGTGCCAGCGGGACAGGGGACACCGGGGAGCTGTTTTTT
NA	TRBJ2-2	TRBV5-1	NA	CASSEPTGELFF	TGCGCCAGCAGTGAACCCACCGGGGAGCTGTTTTTT
NA	TRBJ2-5	TRBV7-2	NA	CASSLAQGPIVETQYF	TGTGCCAGCAGCTTAGCTCAGGGCCCGATCGTCGAGACCCAGTACTTC
NA	TRBJ2-1	TRBV6-6	few	CASSPLSIRLNNEQFF	TGTGCCAGCAGTCCCTTGAGTATTCGATTGAACAATGAGCAGTTCTTC
NA	TRBJ2-4	TRBV6-1	NA	CASRVKDKNIQYF	TGTGCCAGCAGGGTAAAGGACAAAAACATTCAGTACTTC
NA	TRBJ1-4	TRBV5-4	NA	CASSNTTTNEKLFF	TGTGCCAGCAGCAATACTACAACTAATGAAAAACTGTTTTTT
TRBD2	TRBJ2-1	TRBV7-2	NA	CASSGLAGHIEQFF	TGTGCCAGCAGTGGACTAGCGGGACATATTGAGCAGTTCTTC
TRBD1	TRBJ1-1	TRBV2	NA	CASSDLDRDPDWAFF	TGTGCCAGCAGTGATCTTGACAGGGACCCGGACTGGGCTTTCTTT